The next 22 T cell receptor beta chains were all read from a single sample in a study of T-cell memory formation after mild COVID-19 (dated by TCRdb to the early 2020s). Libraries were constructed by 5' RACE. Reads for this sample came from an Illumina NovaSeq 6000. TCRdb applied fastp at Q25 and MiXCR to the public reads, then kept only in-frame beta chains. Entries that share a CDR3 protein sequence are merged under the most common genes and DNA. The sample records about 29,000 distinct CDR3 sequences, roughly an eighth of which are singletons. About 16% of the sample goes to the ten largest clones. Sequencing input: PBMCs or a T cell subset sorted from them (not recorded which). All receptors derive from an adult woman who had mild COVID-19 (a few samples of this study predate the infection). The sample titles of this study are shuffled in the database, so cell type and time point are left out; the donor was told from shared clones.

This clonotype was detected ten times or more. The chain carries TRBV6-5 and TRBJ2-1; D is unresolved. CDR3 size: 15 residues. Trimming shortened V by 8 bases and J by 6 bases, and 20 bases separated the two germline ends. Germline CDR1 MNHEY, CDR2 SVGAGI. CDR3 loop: CASRSGSTQSNEQFF. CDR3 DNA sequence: TGTGCCAGCCGATCCGGGTCTACCCAATCCAATGAGCAGTTCTTC.

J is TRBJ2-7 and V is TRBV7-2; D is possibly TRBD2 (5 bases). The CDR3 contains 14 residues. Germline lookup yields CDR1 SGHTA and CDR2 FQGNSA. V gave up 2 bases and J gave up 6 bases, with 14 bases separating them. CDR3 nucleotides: TGTGCCAGCAGCTTACACGGCGGGTCCGGCGAGCAGTACTTC. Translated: CASSLHGGSGEQYF.

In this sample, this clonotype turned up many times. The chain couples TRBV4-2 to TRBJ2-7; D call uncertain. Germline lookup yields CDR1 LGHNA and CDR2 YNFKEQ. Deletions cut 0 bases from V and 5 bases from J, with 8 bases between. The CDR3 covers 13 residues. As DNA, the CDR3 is TGTGCCAGCAGCCAAGATCTTTGGGACGAGCAGTACTTC. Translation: CASSQDLWDEQYF.

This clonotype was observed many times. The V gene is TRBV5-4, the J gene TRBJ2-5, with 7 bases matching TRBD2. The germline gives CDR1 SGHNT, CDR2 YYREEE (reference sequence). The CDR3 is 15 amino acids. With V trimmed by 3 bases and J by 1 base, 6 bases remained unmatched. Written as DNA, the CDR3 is TGTGCCAGCAGCTCCAGACTAGCAGGCCAAGAGACCCAGTACTTC. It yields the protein CASSSRLAGQETQYF.

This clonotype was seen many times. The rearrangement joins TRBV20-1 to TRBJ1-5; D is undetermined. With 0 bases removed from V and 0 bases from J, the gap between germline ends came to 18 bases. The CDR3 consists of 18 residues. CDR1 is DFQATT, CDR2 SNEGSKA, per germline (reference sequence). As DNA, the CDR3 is TGCAGTGCTAGAGATATGGCTAGCGGGGTGTATAGCAATCAGCCCCAGCATTTT. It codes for CSARDMASGVYSNQPQHF.

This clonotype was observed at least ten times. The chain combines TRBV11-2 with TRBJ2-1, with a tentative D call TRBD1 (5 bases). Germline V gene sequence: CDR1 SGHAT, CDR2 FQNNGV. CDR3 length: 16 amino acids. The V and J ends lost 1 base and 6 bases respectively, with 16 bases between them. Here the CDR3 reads CASSLGHRGRVNEQFF. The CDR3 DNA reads TGTGCCAGCAGCTTAGGCCACCGAGGCAGGGTCAATGAGCAGTTCTTC.

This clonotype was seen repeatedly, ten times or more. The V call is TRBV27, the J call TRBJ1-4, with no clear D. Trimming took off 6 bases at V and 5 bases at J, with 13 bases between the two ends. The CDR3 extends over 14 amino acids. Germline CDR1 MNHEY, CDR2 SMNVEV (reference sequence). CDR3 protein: CASSPPGTNEKLFF. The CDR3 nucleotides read TGTGCCAGCAGCCCCCCCGGTACCAATGAAAAACTGTTTTTT.

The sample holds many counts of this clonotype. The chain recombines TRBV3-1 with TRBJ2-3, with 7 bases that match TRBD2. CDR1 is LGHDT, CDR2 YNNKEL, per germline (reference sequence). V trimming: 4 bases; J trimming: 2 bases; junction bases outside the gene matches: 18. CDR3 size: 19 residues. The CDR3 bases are TGTGCCAGCAGCCGTCTCACCCTAGCCGGGGGGTCGCCCACAGATACGCAGTATTTT. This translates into CASSRLTLAGGSPTDTQYF.

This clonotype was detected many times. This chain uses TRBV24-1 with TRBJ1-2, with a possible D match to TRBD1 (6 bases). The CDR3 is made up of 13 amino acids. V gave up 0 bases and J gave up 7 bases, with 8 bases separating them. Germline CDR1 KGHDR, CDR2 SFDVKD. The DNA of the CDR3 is TGTGCCACCAGTGATTTGCCCAGGGGTGGCTACACCTTC. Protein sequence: CATSDLPRGGYTF.

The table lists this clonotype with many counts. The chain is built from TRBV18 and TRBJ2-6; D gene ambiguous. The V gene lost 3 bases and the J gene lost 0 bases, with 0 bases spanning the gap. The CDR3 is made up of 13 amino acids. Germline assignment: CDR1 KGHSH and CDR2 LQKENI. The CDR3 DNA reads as TGTGCCAGCTCACCCTCTGGGGCCAACGTCCTGACTTTC. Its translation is CASSPSGANVLTF.

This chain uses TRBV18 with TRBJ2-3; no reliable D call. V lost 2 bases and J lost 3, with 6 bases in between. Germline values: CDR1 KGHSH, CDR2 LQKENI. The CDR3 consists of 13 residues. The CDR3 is CASSPSQTDTQYF. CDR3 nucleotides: TGTGCCAGCTCACCATCCCAGACAGATACGCAGTATTTT.

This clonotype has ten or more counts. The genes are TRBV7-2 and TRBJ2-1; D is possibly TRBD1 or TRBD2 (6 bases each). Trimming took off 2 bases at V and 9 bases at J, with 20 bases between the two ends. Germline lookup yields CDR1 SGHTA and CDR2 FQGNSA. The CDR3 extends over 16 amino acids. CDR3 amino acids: CASSLKPGTLRGEQFF. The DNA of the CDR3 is TGTGCCAGCAGCTTAAAACCCGGGACTCTCAGGGGTGAGCAGTTCTTC. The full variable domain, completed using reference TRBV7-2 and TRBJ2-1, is GAGVSQSPSNKVTEKGKDVELRCDPISGHTALYWYRQSLGQGLEFLIYFQGNSAPDKSGLPSDRFSAERTGGSVSTLTIQRTQQEDSAVYLCASSLKPGTLRGEQFFGPGTRLTVL.

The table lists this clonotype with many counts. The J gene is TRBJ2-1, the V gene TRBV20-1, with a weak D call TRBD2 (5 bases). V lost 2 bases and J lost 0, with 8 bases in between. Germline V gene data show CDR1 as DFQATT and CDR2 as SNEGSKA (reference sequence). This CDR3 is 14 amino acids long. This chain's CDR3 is CSARRADSYNEQFF. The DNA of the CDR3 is TGCAGTGCTAGACGAGCGGACTCCTACAATGAGCAGTTCTTC.

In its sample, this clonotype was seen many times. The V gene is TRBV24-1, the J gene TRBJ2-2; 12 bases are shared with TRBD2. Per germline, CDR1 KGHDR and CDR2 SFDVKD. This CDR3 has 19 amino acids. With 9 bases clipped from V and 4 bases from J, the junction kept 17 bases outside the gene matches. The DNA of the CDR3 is TGTGCCACCCCGAGGGGAGCTAGCGGGAGGGCCCGGAGCACCGGGGAGCTGTTTTTT. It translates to CATPRGASGRARSTGELFF.

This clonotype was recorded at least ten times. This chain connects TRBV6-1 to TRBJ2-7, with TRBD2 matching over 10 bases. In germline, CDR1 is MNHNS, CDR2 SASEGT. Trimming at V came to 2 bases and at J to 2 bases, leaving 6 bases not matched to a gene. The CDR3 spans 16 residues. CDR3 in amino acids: CASSEFEAGGPYEQYF. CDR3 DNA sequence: TGTGCCAGCAGTGAATTCGAAGCGGGGGGGCCCTACGAGCAGTACTTC.

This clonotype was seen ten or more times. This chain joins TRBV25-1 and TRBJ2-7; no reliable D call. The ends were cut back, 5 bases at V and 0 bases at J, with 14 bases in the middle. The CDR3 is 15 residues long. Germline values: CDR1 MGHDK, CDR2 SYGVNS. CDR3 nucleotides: TGTGCCAGCAGTTTAATGGCTCCTAACTCCTACGAGCAGTACTTC. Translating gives CASSLMAPNSYEQYF.

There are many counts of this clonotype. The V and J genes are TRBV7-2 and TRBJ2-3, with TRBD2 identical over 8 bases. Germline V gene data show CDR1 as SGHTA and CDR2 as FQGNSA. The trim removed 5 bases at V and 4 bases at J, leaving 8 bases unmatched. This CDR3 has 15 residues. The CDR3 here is CASSPGGVRADTQYF. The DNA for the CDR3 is TGTGCCAGCAGCCCCGGGGGGGTTCGGGCAGATACGCAGTATTTT.

The CDR3 nucleotides are TGTGCCAGCAGTAACCCGGGACTAGCGTACTACGAGCAGTACTTC. Translation: CASSNPGLAYYEQYF. The V and J genes are TRBV12-3 or TRBV12-4 and TRBJ2-7; TRBD2 matches 10 bases. There are 15 residues in the CDR3. J lost 3 bases, V lost 5 bases, and 7 bases had no gene match.

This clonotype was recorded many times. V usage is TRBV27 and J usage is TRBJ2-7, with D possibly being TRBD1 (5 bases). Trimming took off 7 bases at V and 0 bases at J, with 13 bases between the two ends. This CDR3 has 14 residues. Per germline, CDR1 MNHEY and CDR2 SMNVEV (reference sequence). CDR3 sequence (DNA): TGTGCCAGCAAACAGGAACCCAGCTCCTACGAGCAGTACTTC. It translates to CASKQEPSSYEQYF.

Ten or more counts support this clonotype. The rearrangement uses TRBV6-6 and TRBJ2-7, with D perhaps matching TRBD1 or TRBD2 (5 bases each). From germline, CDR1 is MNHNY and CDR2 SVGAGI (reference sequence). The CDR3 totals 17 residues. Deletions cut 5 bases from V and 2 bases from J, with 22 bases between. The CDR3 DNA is TGTGCCAGCAGTCTACCGAACCGGGACCAGAGGGCCTACGAGCAGTACTTC. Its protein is CASSLPNRDQRAYEQYF.

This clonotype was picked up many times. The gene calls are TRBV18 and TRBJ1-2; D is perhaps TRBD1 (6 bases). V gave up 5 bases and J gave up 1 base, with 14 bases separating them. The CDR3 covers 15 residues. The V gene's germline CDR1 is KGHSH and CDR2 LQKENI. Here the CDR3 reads CASSLTGTINYGYTF. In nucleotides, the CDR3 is TGTGCCAGCTCATTAACCGGGACAATTAACTATGGCTACACCTTC. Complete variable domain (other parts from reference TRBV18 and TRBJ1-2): NAGVMQNPRHLVRRRGQEARLRCSPMKGHSHVYWYRQLPEEGLKFMVYLQKENIIDESGMPKERFSAEFPKEGPSILRIQQVVRGDSAAYFCASSLTGTINYGYTFGSGTRLTVV.

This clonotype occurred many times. The CDR3 region is CASSPQGSEQYF. Written as DNA, the CDR3 is TGTGCCAGCAGTCCCCAGGGGAGCGAGCAGTACTTC. The chain uses TRBV3-1 and TRBJ2-7; D perhaps matches TRBD1 (6 bases). The CDR3 loop spans 12 amino acids. V gave up 6 bases and J gave up 6 bases, with 12 bases separating them. Per the germline V gene, CDR1 is LGHDT and CDR2 is YNNKEL (reference sequence).